The clone carrying this TCR beta chain has at least ten counts. The CDR3 consists of 15 residues. Germline lookup yields CDR1 SGHTA and CDR2 FQGNSA. Trimming removed 1 base from V and 0 bases from J, with 7 bases in between. The sample belongs to a study of identical twins. TCRdb used MiXCR to reprocess the 5' RACE reads, holding one entry per CDR3 protein. The table has approximately 620,000 distinct CDR3 sequences, 8.5% to 9.5% seen once; the top ten hold roughly 0.97%. All of the donors were Caucasians in good health. These data also formed part of another study, on yellow fever vaccine responses in identical twins.

Material for sequencing was PBMCs. The chain is built from TRBV7-2 and TRBJ2-4; D is unclear. This sequence originates from a woman aged 18-30 years in good health. The CDR3 DNA reads TGTGCCAGCAGCTTAGAGCCACTAGCCAAAAACATTCAGTACTTC. As protein: CASSLEPLAKNIQYF.